This TCR beta chain was identified during a study of blood T cell repertoires in COVID-19. Repertoires were generated with immunoSEQ multiplex PCR, while TCRdb's copy carries only in-frame clones and drops some. The sample holds under 250,000 clones; 75% to 85% are singletons and the top ten take over 2%. The TCR originated in a woman aged 65 to 85 with COVID-19, enrolled during active disease. Sequencing input: peripheral blood.

CDR3 coding DNA: TGTGCCAGCAGAGGGACAGGGGTGACTGAAGCTTTCTTT. This encodes CASRGTGVTEAFF. The chain carries TRBV2 and TRBJ1-1; the match to TRBD1 covers 10 bases. This CDR3 spans 13 amino acids. Germline CDR1 SNHLY, CDR2 FYNNEI. The V segment lost 6 bases and the J segment 5 bases; nucleotides outside the gene matches: 3.